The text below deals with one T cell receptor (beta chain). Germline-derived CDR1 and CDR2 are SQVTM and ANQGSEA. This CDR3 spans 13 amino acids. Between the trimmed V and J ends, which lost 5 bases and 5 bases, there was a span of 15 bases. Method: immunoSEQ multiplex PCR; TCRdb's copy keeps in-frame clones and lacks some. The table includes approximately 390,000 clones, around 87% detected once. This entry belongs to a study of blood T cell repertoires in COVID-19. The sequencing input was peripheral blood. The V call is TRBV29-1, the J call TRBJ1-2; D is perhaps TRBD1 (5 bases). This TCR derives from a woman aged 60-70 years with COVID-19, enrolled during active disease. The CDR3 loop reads CSVPGGDRYGYTF. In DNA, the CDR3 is TGCAGCGTTCCGGGGGGGGATCGGTATGGCTACACCTTC.